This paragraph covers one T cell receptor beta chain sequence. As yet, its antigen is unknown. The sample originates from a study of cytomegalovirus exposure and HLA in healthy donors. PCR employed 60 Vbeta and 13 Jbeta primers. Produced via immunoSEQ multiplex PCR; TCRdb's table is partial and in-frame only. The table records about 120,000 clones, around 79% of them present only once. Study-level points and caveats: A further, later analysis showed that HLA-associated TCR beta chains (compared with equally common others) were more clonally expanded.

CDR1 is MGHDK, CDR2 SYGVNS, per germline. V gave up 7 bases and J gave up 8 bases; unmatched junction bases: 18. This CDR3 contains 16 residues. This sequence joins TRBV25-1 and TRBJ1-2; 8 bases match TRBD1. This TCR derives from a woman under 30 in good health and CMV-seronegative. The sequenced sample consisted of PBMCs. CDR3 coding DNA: TGTGCCAGCACCGAAGGGGGGGCAGGGGGCCTAAAGGGCTACACCTTC. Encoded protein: CASTEGGAGGLKGYTF.